The 2 T cell receptor beta chains given below trace back to one sample, sequenced in a study of metastatic and nonmetastatic thyroid tumors. MiXCR reprocessed the PCR reads for TCRdb. In the table there are some 39,000 clones, under 20% of which are singletons. Prior to thyroid surgery, none of the patients had received any treatment. The sequenced sample consisted of blood. Source of these receptors: a female donor with papillary thyroid cancer or a benign thyroid nodule (not recorded which). Some clones in this sample may be carry-over from other donors' samples.

This clone was detected ten times or more. The chain employs TRBV2 and TRBJ1-1, with D hard to call. The CDR3 contains 13 residues. V was shortened by 3 bases and J by 4 bases, with 9 bases between the two germline ends. Germline CDR1 SNHLY, CDR2 FYNNEI. The CDR3 region has the DNA TGTGCCAGCAGTGATGTTGGAGGCACTGAAGCTTTCTTT. This codes for CASSDVGGTEAFF. Variable domain in full (rest from reference TRBV2 and TRBJ1-1): EPEVTQTPSHQVTQMGQEVILRCVPISNHLYFYWYRQILGQKVEFLVSFYNNEISEKSEIFDDQFSVERPDGSNFTLKIRSTKLEDSAMYFCASSDVGGTEAFFGQGTRLTVV.

This clone has at least ten counts. The chain recombines TRBV2 with TRBJ2-5; D gene ambiguous. The CDR3 contains 14 residues. Germline CDR1 SNHLY, CDR2 FYNNEI. The ends were cut back, 4 bases at V and 2 bases at J, with 11 bases in the middle. CDR3 amino acids: CASSGETAQETQYF. The CDR3 DNA reads TGTGCCAGCAGTGGGGAAACAGCACAAGAGACCCAGTACTTC.